What follows is one T cell receptor (beta chain) and its context. The authors prepared the TCRbeta library with unique molecular identifiers. TCRdb redid the calling of the PCR reads with MiXCR, one entry per CDR3 protein. Here the sample spans some 490,000 distinct CDR3 sequences, about an eighth being singletons. V was pared by 6 bases and J by 0 bases, with 11 bases between. From germline, CDR1 is SGHTA and CDR2 FQGNSA. The CDR3 is 14 amino acids. This specimen comes from a study of T-cell reconstitution after alpha-beta-depleted transplantation in children. The receptor's source is a human donor who donated a stem cell graft to a child with combined immunodeficiency. The V gene is TRBV7-2, the J gene TRBJ2-5; a possible D gene is TRBD1 (5 bases). Sequenced here: PBMCs from the stem cell graft donor, sampled from the stem cell graft. DNA for the CDR3: TGTGCCAGCAGACCGACAGAGTACCAAGAGACCCAGTACTTC. Translation: CASRPTEYQETQYF. Using reference TRBV7-2 and TRBJ2-5 for the parts outside the CDR3, the full variable domain is GAGVSQSPSNKVTEKGKDVELRCDPISGHTALYWYRQSLGQGLEFLIYFQGNSAPDKSGLPSDRFSAERTGGSVSTLTIQRTQQEDSAVYLCASRPTEYQETQYFGPGTRLLVL.